Following are 6 T cell receptor beta chains from one sample sequenced in a study of blood T cell repertoires in COVID-19. Profiled with immunoSEQ multiplex PCR; TCRdb holds only in-frame clones, not every one. The table records 150,000 to 200,000 clones, around 85% of them present only once. Sequences were obtained from peripheral blood. The source of these receptors is a woman in her 70s with acute or convalescent COVID-19.

The V and J genes are TRBV4-3 and TRBJ2-2, with 7 bases fitting TRBD2. The CDR3 is 16 residues long. CDR1 and CDR2 (germline): LGHNA, YSLEER. With 0 bases clipped from V and 4 bases from J, the junction kept 5 bases outside the gene matches. The CDR3 DNA reads TGCGCCAGCAGCCAAGAGGGAGGGTCGGCCACCGGGGAGCTGTTTTTT. Translating gives CASSQEGGSATGELFF.

V is TRBV3-1 (or the pseudogene TRBV3-2) and J is TRBJ2-1, with a possible D match to TRBD2 (6 bases). Germline CDR1 and CDR2: LGHDT and YNNKEL (reference sequence). V lost 1 base and J lost 5, with 12 bases in between. This CDR3 has 15 amino acids. CDR3 bases: TGTGCCAGCAGCCAAGTCCGGACTACCGACAATGAGCAGTTCTTC. Protein sequence: CASSQVRTTDNEQFF.

The rearrangement joins TRBV19 to TRBJ1-2; 10 bases agree with TRBD1. CDR1 LNHDA and CDR2 SQIVND come from the germline V gene (reference sequence). V trimming: 5 bases; J trimming: 4 bases; junction bases outside the gene matches: 7. The CDR3 is 15 residues long. The CDR3 nucleotides read TGTGCCAGTAGTTCCAGGGACAGGGGCGTCTATGGCTACACCTTC. Translated: CASSSRDRGVYGYTF.

The chain has TRBV6-6 and TRBJ1-2; TRBD1 matches 8 bases. V lost 5 bases to trimming and J lost 2 bases; unmatched junction nucleotides: 7. Per the germline V gene, CDR1 is MNHNY and CDR2 is SVGAGI (reference sequence). CDR3 length: 15 residues. CDR3 sequence: CASSQQGGLNYGYTF. The DNA of the CDR3 is TGTGCCAGCAGTCAACAGGGGGGGCTAAACTATGGCTACACCTTC.

V and J are TRBV9 and TRBJ2-7; 7 nucleotides align to TRBD2. Per the germline V gene, CDR1 is SGDLS and CDR2 is YYNGEE. This CDR3 is built from 16 residues. Unmatched junction bases numbered 13, after V lost 4 bases and J lost 3 bases. The CDR3 loop reads CASSPSRGLVDYEQYF. Written as DNA, the CDR3 is TGTGCCAGCAGCCCCTCCCGCGGACTAGTAGACTACGAGCAGTACTTC.

Only one count was recorded for this clone. The chain recombines TRBV6-2 or TRBV6-3 with TRBJ2-3, with 11 bases that match TRBD2. Germline CDR1 reads MNHEY; CDR2 reads SVGEGT. The CDR3 has 16 residues. V lost 2 bases to trimming and J lost 5 bases; unmatched junction nucleotides: 6. CDR3 sequence: CASSYLMTSGVDTQYF. In DNA form, the CDR3 reads TGTGCCAGCAGTTACCTGATGACTAGCGGGGTAGATACGCAGTATTTT.